This T cell receptor (beta chain) was captured in a study of regulatory T cells in long-lasting Graves disease. Study-wide context: The antithyroid drugs taken by newly diagnosed Graves' patients had been used for under 3 months. Points from the study as a whole: More public clonotypes were shared by persistent patients (around 2,800) than by new patients (roughly 1,000).

Indicated time point: newly diagnosed GD, antithyroid drugs for less than 3 months. From RNA extracted from PBMCs, the TCR library was made. Arm-PCR with iRepertoire HTBI primers amplified the CDR3 regions for these TCR beta libraries. TCRdb called the multiplex PCR reads again in MiXCR, with one record for every CDR3 protein. This table holds around 360,000 distinct CDR3 sequences, 15% to 20% found once. The CDR3 sequence is 14 residues long. CDR1 is SQVTM, CDR2 ANQGSEA, per germline. V was cut by 4 bases and J by 4 bases, with 14 bases left in between. In the case of this clonotype: The target antigen is unknown.

The data also belong to a second study, concerning T cells in Graves' hyperthyroidism and ophthalmopathy.

Sequencing was performed on peripheral blood mononuclear cells (PBMCs), taken at new diagnosis, from a patient treated with antithyroid drugs. The chain joins TRBV29-1 to TRBJ2-1; possibly TRBD2 for D (7 bases). This TCR came from a woman under 30 with Graves disease. CDR3: CSVGGGAGYNEQFF. In nucleotides, the CDR3 is TGCAGCGTTGGAGGGGGGGCTGGTTACAATGAGCAGTTCTTC.